These 24 T cell receptor beta chains were sequenced from one sample in a study of cytotoxic CD8 clonotypes in ibrutinib-treated CLL (dated by TCRdb to 2020 to 2022). Libraries were made using the immunoSEQ multiplex PCR assay. TCRdb's version of the immuneACCESS table is confined to in-frame rearrangements and falls short of the full clone set. An unresolved V gene accounts for under half of the shortfall where checked; the remainder is of unknown origin. The sample includes around 70,000 clones, with about nine tenths observed a single time. The ten biggest clones cover around 3.1% of the sample. Explained via the paper, the time point label denotes: more than 10 months on ibrutinib. The source material was PBMCs, sampled after 12 months of ibrutinib treatment. Receptor source: a human donor with chronic lymphocytic leukemia.

For the CDR3, the DNA is TGTGCCAGCAGTTACCCCGGGACTGCAGGAGACAATGAGCAGTTCTTC. Amino acids: CASSYPGTAGDNEQFF. This chain uses TRBV6-6 with TRBJ2-1; D is perhaps TRBD2 (6 bases). CDR3 length equals 16 residues. The germline CDR1 and CDR2 sequences are MNHNY and SVGAGI (reference sequence). The V gene lost 2 bases and the J gene lost 5 bases, with 16 bases spanning the gap.

The chain employs TRBV7-3 and TRBJ2-5; TRBD2 agrees at 8 bases. Germline CDR1 and CDR2: SGHTA and FQGTGA. Trimming at V came to 2 bases and at J to 7 bases, leaving 12 bases not matched to a gene. The CDR3 extends over 16 amino acids. The CDR3 here is CASSLEPAGVSLTQYF. In DNA, the CDR3 is TGTGCCAGCAGCTTAGAGCCAGCGGGAGTTTCTTTGACCCAGTACTTC. Based on the CDR3 plus reference TRBV7-3 and TRBJ2-5, the full variable domain is GAGVSQTPSNKVTEKGKYVELRCDPISGHTALYWYRQSLGQGPEFLIYFQGTGAADDSGLPNDRFFAVRPEGSVSTLKIQRTERGDSAVYLCASSLEPAGVSLTQYFGPGTRLLVL.

The CDR3 spells CASSQEGREGNEQFF. DNA of the CDR3: TGCGCCAGCAGCCAAGAGGGACGGGAGGGAAATGAGCAGTTCTTC. The chain combines TRBV4-3 with TRBJ2-1, with 8 bases aligning to TRBD2. The germline gives CDR1 LGHNA, CDR2 YSLEER. After removal of 0 bases from V and 7 bases from J, the junction contained 5 bases not matched to a gene. This CDR3 contains 15 residues.

Comment on this clone: This specimen includes other DNA sequences encoding the same CDR3. This chain links TRBV19 with TRBJ2-4, with 7 nucleotides matching TRBD2. The ends lost 8 bases at V and 12 bases at J; junction bases unmatched: 13. This CDR3 contains 13 residues. CDR1 and CDR2 (germline): LNHDA, SQIVND (reference sequence). The CDR3 DNA sequence: TGTGCCAGTGGGGAGGGAAAACAGGCGACTCAGTACTTC. As protein: CASGEGKQATQYF.

The chain recombines TRBV28 with TRBJ2-3, with a tentative D call TRBD1 (7 bases). There are 16 residues in the CDR3. The V gene lost 6 bases and the J gene lost 1 base, with 17 bases spanning the gap. Germline CDR1 MDHEN, CDR2 SYDVKM. CDR3 DNA sequence: TGTGCCAGCAGCGAAAGGAGGGGGCTCGGCACAGATACGCAGTATTTT. Its translation: CASSERRGLGTDTQYF.

This chain uses TRBV7-9 with TRBJ2-3; 12 nucleotides agree with TRBD1. Germline CDR1 SEHNR, CDR2 FQNEAQ (reference sequence). The CDR3 is made up of 15 amino acids. V shed 3 bases, J shed 4 bases, and the junction held 2 bases outside the gene matches. CDR3 protein: CASSFGTGGPDTQYF. CDR3 DNA sequence: TGTGCCAGCAGCTTCGGGACAGGGGGCCCAGATACGCAGTATTTT.

The chain recombines TRBV28 with TRBJ1-2; D gene unclear. Trimming shortened V by 6 bases and J by 5 bases, and 16 bases separated the two germline ends. The CDR3 extends over 14 amino acids. Per germline, CDR1 MDHEN and CDR2 SYDVKM. CDR3 amino acids: CASSPPGSGYGYTF. CDR3 nucleotide sequence: TGTGCCAGCAGCCCTCCCGGCAGTGGTTATGGCTACACCTTC.

The chain carries TRBV5-1 and TRBJ2-3, with a possible D match to TRBD1 (5 bases). This CDR3 is built from 17 residues. The V and J ends lost 0 bases and 1 base respectively, with 15 bases between them. From germline, CDR1 is SGHRS and CDR2 YFSETQ. CDR3 coding DNA: TGCGCCAGCAGCTTGGTCCCAGACAGATACGGCACAGATACGCAGTATTTT. This encodes CASSLVPDRYGTDTQYF.

J is TRBJ2-7 and V is TRBV2; 9 bases line up with TRBD2. Germline CDR1 SNHLY, CDR2 FYNNEI. V dropped 11 bases and J dropped 9; count of bases not matched to a gene: 8. The CDR3 extends over 11 amino acids. The CDR3 is CAPGGRAGQYF. The CDR3 nucleotides are TGTGCCCCCGGCGGGAGGGCCGGGCAGTACTTC. The full variable domain, completed using reference TRBV2 and TRBJ2-7, is EPEVTQTPSHQVTQMGQEVILRCVPISNHLYFYWYRQILGQKVEFLVSFYNNEISEKSEIFDDQFSVERPDGSNFTLKIRSTKLEDSAMYFCAPGGRAGQYFGPGTRLTVT.

This sequence joins TRBV7-2 and TRBJ2-7; the D call may be TRBD1 or TRBD2 (5 bases each). Germline assignment: CDR1 SGHTA and CDR2 FQGNSA. The CDR3 totals 15 residues. V was trimmed by 7 bases and J by 3 bases, leaving 19 bases between them. CDR3 DNA: TGTGCCAGCACCCACCGGGAAGAGGGGTACTACGAGCAGTACTTC. Translation gives CASTHREEGYYEQYF.

The chain carries TRBV6-5 and TRBJ2-3, with TRBD1 matching 7 bases. Trimming took 6 bases from V and 0 from J; bases not matched to a gene: 6. The CDR3 sequence is 15 residues long. Germline V gene data show CDR1 as MNHEY and CDR2 as SVGAGI. The CDR3 region has the DNA TGTGCCAGCAGCCGGGGACAGTTAAGCACAGATACGCAGTATTTT. This codes for CASSRGQLSTDTQYF.

V is TRBV5-1 and J is TRBJ2-7; 7 positions match TRBD1. The CDR3 contains 16 residues. Germline V gene sequence: CDR1 SGHRS, CDR2 YFSETQ. J lost 2 bases, V lost 3 bases, and 11 bases had no gene match. The CDR3 protein is CASSSIDRALTYEQYF. The DNA of the CDR3 is TGCGCCAGCAGCTCCATCGACAGGGCTCTCACCTACGAGCAGTACTTC.

The V gene is TRBV5-1, the J gene TRBJ2-2; possible D gene TRBD1, 5 bases. Germline CDR1 reads SGHRS; CDR2 reads YFSETQ. The CDR3 has 16 amino acids. The V and J ends lost 4 bases and 1 base respectively, with 14 bases between them. For the CDR3, the DNA is TGCGCCAGCAGCCCAATTGGGGCCATGAACACCGGGGAGCTGTTTTTT. It yields the protein CASSPIGAMNTGELFF. Full variable domain (remainder filled in from reference TRBV5-1 and TRBJ2-2): KAGVTQTPRYLIKTRGQQVTLSCSPISGHRSVSWYQQTPGQGLQFLFEYFSETQRNKGNFPGRFSGRQFSNSRSEMNVSTLELGDSALYLCASSPIGAMNTGELFFGEGSRLTVL.

The chain employs TRBV27 and TRBJ2-7; 9 bases match TRBD1. The germline CDR1 and CDR2 sequences are MNHEY and SMNVEV (reference sequence). The V gene end was trimmed by 5 bases and the J gene end by 4 bases; junction bases not matched to a gene: 9. This CDR3 spans 15 amino acids. CDR3 DNA sequence: TGTGCCAGCAGTGGGGACAGGGATCCAAGGTACGAGCAGTACTTC. Its protein product is CASSGDRDPRYEQYF.

The chain uses TRBV5-1 and TRBJ2-3, with 10 bases fitting TRBD1. Germline lookup yields CDR1 SGHRS and CDR2 YFSETQ. The CDR3 runs to 15 residues. The ends lost 6 bases at V and 4 bases at J; junction bases unmatched: 8. The CDR3 here is CASNSGTGDADTQYF. The CDR3 nucleotides are TGCGCCAGCAACTCCGGGACAGGGGACGCAGATACGCAGTATTTT.

This chain connects TRBV30 to TRBJ1-2, with no clear D. Germline V gene data show CDR1 as GTSNPN and CDR2 as SVGIG (reference sequence). Trimming pared 0 bases from V and 5 bases from J, leaving 16 bases between. The length of the CDR3 is 15 residues. CDR3 loop: CAWSVPAAIGYGYTF. The CDR3 DNA is TGTGCCTGGAGTGTACCGGCAGCCATCGGGTATGGCTACACCTTC.

This clone was detected a few times. The gene calls are TRBV11-3 and TRBJ2-7; possibly TRBD2 for D (6 bases). Germline V lookup: CDR1 SGHNT, CDR2 YENEEA. Between the trimmed V and J ends, which lost 3 bases and 3 bases, there was a span of 21 bases. The CDR3 has 17 amino acids. The CDR3 spells CASSFFSWSGDFYEQYF. The CDR3 coding sequence is TGTGCCAGCAGCTTTTTCTCTTGGTCGGGGGACTTCTACGAGCAGTACTTC.

The sample holds a few counts of this clone. This sequence joins TRBV7-6 and TRBJ2-1; D is possibly TRBD2 (6 bases). CDR1 is SGHVS, CDR2 FNYEAQ, per germline. The ends were cut back, 3 bases at V and 2 bases at J, with 11 bases in the middle. The CDR3 runs 15 residues. The CDR3 loop reads CASSLVADPYNEQFF. The CDR3 DNA reads TGTGCCAGCAGCTTGGTAGCGGACCCCTACAATGAGCAGTTCTTC.

This chain uses TRBV4-1 with TRBJ2-3; 8 nucleotides match TRBD2. This CDR3 has 18 amino acids. The J segment lost 3 bases and the V segment lost 1 base, leaving 12 bases of the junction unmatched. Germline V gene sequence: CDR1 MGHRA, CDR2 YSYEKL. CDR3 nucleotides: TGCGCCAGCAGCCAAGTCGCCGCGGGGGGCGGGAGTACAGATACGCAGTATTTT. Amino acid sequence: CASSQVAAGGGSTDTQYF.

This sequence joins TRBV5-1 and TRBJ2-7; maybe TRBD1 (6 bases). Trimming shortened V by 0 bases and J by 5 bases, and 12 bases separated the two germline ends. CDR1 and CDR2 (germline): SGHRS, YFSETQ. This CDR3 region has 14 residues. The chain's CDR3 is CASSLEAGANEQYF. The CDR3 DNA sequence: TGCGCCAGCAGCTTGGAGGCAGGGGCCAACGAGCAGTACTTC.

V is TRBV5-1 and J is TRBJ1-4; the match to TRBD1 covers 10 bases. V lost 0 bases to trimming and J lost 8 bases; unmatched junction nucleotides: 7. The CDR3 spans 16 residues. From germline, CDR1 is SGHRS and CDR2 YFSETQ. The CDR3 reads CASSLEIDRGLEKLFF. CDR3 bases: TGCGCCAGCAGCTTGGAAATCGACAGGGGGCTCGAAAAACTGTTTTTT.

The chain recombines TRBV2 with TRBJ2-7; D remains ambiguous. This CDR3 is built from 14 residues. Germline V CDR1 and CDR2: SNHLY, FYNNEI. Trimming stripped 7 bases from V and 0 bases from J, with 13 bases between. CDR3 coding DNA: TGTGCCAGCATGCCCATGTCGTCCTCCTACGAGCAGTACTTC. As protein: CASMPMSSSYEQYF.

V usage is TRBV5-4 and J usage is TRBJ2-7, with TRBD2 matching over 10 bases. V lost 4 bases to trimming and J lost 3 bases; unmatched junction nucleotides: 4. This CDR3 is built from 14 residues. CDR1 is SGHNT and CDR2 is YYREEE in the germline V gene (reference sequence). CDR3 DNA: TGTGCCAGCAGCCCCGGGACTAGCGTCTACGAGCAGTACTTC. Protein product: CASSPGTSVYEQYF. The full variable domain, its missing parts supplied by reference TRBV5-4 and TRBJ2-7, is ETGVTQSPTHLIKTRGQQVTLRCSSQSGHNTVSWYQQALGQGPQFIFQYYREEENGRGNFPPRFSGLQFPNYSSELNVNALELDDSALYLCASSPGTSVYEQYFGPGTRLTVT.

V and J are TRBV7-6 and TRBJ2-1; 8 bases match TRBD2. The CDR3 consists of 16 residues. V was clipped by 8 bases and J by 4 bases; unmatched bases: 13. Germline V CDR1 and CDR2: SGHVS, FNYEAQ. The CDR3 sequence is CASRLGVAGTYNEQFF. The CDR3 DNA reads as TGTGCCAGCCGACTCGGGGTAGCGGGGACATACAATGAGCAGTTCTTC.